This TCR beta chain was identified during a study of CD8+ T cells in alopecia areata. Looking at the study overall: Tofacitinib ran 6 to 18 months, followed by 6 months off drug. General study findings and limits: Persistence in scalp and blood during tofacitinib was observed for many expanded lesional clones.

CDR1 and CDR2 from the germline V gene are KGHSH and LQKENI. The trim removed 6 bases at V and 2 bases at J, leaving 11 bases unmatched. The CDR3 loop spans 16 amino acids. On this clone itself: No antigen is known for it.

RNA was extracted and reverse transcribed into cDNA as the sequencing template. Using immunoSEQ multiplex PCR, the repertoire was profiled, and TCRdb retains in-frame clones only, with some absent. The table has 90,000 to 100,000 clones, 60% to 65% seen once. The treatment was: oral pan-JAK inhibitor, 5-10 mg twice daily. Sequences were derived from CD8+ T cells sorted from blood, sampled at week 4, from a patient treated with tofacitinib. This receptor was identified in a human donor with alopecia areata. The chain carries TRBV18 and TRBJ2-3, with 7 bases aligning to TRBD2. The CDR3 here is CASSPSGDGFTDTQYF. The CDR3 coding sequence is TGTGCCAGCTCGCCAAGCGGGGACGGTTTCACAGATACGCAGTATTTT.